This entry describes one T cell receptor beta chain. Antigen unknown. V lost 6 bases, J lost 1 base, and 9 bases lay in between. Germline V CDR1 and CDR2: SQVTM, ANQGSEA. The CDR3 runs 12 residues. The protocol was immunoSEQ multiplex PCR, while the TCRdb copy is restricted to in-frame clones and leaves out a portion. The sample includes 13,000 to 15,000 clones, under 90% of them seen just once. The sample belongs to a study of lymphopenia after photon versus proton radiotherapy. Study-wide results and limits: Post-nadir diversity loss with photons came from oligoclonal expansion, particularly CD8+ Temra cells.

J is TRBJ2-5 and V is TRBV29-1, with D perhaps TRBD1 (6 bases). The sequence was obtained from a man aged 50-60 years with gastric cancer. The specimen comprised peripheral blood, sampled from a patient treated with photon-based radiotherapy. CDR3 sequence: CSVGTSQETQYF. DNA of the CDR3: TGCAGCGTGGGGACAAGCCAAGAGACCCAGTACTTC.